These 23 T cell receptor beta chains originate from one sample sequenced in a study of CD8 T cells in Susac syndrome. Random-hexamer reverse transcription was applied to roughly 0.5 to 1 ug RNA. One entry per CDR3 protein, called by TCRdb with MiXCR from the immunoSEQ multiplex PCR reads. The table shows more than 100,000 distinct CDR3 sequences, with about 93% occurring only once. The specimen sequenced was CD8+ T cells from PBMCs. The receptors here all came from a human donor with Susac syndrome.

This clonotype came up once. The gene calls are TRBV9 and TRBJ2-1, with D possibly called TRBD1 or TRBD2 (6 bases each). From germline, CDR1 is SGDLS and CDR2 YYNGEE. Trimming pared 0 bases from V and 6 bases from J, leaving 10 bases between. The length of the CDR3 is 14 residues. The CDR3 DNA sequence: TGTGCCAGCAGCGTAGCCGGGGGCCTCAATGAGCAGTTCTTC. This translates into CASSVAGGLNEQFF.

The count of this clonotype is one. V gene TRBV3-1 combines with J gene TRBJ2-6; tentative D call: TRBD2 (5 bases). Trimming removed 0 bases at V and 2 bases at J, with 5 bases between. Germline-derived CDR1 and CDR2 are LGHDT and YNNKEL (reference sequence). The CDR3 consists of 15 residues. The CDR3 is CASSQEGAGANVLTF. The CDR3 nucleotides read TGTGCCAGCAGCCAAGAGGGAGCTGGGGCCAACGTCCTGACTTTC.

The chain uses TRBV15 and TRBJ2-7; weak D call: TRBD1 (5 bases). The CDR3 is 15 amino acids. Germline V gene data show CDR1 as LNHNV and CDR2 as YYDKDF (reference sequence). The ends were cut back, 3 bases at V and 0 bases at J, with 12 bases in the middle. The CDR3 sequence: CATSSGRVSSYEQYF. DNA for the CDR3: TGTGCCACCAGCAGCGGCAGGGTGAGCTCCTACGAGCAGTACTTC.

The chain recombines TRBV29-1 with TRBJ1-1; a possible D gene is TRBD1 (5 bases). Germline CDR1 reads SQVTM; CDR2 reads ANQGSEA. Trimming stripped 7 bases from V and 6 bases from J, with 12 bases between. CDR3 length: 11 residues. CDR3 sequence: CSAKTGAEAFF. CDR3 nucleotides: TGCAGCGCTAAAACAGGAGCTGAAGCTTTCTTT.

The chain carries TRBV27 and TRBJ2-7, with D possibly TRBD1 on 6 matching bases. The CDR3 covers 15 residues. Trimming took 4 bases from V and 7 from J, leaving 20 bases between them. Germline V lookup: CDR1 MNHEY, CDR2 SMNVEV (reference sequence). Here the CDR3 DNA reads TGTGCCAGCAGTTCAACCGGGACAAGACCTAAAGAGCAGTACTTC. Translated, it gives CASSSTGTRPKEQYF.

CDR3 amino acids: CASSSPGQPQHF. CDR3 sequence (DNA): TGTGCCAGCAGCTCCCCGGGGCAGCCCCAGCATTTT. The rearrangement joins TRBV7-9 to TRBJ1-5; D ambiguous. Germline lookup yields CDR1 SEHNR and CDR2 FQNEAQ (reference sequence). CDR3 length: 12 residues. V was shortened by 4 bases and J by 7 bases, with 8 bases between the two germline ends.

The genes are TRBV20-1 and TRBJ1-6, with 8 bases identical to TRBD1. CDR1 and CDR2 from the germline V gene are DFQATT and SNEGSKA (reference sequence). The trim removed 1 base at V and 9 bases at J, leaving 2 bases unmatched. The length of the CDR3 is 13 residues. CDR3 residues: CSARVGTGSPLHF. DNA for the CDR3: TGCAGTGCTAGAGTTGGGACAGGTTCACCCCTCCACTTT.

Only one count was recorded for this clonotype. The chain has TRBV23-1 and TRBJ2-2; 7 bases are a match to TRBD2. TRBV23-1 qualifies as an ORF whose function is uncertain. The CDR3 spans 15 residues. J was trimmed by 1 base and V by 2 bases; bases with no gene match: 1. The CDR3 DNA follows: TGCGCCAGCAGTCAACCGGGAGGGAACACCGGGGAGCTGTTTTTT. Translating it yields CASSQPGGNTGELFF.

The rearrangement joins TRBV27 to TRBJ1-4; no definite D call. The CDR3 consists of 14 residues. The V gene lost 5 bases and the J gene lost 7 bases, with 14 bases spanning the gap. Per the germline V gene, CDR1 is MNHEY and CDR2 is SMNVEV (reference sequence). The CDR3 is CASSVGGSSEKLFF. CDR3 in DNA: TGTGCCAGCAGTGTGGGTGGGTCGAGTGAAAAACTGTTTTTT.

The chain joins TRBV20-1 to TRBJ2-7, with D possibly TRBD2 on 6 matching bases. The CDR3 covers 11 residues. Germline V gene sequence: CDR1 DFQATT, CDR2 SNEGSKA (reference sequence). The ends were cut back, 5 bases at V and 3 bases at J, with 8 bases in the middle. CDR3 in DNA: TGCAGTGCTCACGGGGGCTACGAGCAGTACTTC. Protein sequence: CSAHGGYEQYF.

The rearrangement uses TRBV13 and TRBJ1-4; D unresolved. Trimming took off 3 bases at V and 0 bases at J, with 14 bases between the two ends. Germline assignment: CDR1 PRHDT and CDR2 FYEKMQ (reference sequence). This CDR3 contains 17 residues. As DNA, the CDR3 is TGTGCCAGCAGCTTTGGACGAGACTCAACAACTAATGAAAAACTGTTTTTT. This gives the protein CASSFGRDSTTNEKLFF.

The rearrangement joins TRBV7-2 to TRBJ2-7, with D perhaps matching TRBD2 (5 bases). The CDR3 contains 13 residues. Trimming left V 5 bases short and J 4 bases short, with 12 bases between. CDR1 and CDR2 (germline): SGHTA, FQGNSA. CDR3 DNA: TGTGCCAGCAGCCTAGGCGGGTGGTACGAGCAGTACTTC. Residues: CASSLGGWYEQYF.

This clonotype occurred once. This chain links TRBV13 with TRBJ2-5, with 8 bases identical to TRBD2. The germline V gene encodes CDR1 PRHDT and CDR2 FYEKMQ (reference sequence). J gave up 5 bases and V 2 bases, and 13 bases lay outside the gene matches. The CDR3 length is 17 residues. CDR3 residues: CASSLRISGGPLETQYF. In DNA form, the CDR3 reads TGTGCCAGCAGCTTAAGGATATCGGGGGGGCCGTTGGAGACCCAGTACTTC.

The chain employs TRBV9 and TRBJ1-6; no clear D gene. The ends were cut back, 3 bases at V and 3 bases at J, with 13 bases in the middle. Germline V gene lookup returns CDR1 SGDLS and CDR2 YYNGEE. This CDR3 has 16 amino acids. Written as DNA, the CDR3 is TGTGCCAGCAGCGAAAATCCGTCTCTCTATAATTCACCCCTCCACTTT. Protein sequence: CASSENPSLYNSPLHF.

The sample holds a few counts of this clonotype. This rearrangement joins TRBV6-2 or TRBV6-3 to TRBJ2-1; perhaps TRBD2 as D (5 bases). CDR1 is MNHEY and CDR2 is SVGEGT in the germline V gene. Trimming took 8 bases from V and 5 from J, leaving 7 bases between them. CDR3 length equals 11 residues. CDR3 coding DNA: TGTGCCAGCGGACTTCACAATGAGCAGTTCTTC. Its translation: CASGLHNEQFF.

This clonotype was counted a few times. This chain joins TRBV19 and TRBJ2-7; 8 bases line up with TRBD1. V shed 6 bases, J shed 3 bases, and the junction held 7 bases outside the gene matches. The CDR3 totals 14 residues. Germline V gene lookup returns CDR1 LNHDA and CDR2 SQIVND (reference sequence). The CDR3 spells CASSLGTGHYEQYF. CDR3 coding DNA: TGTGCCAGTAGCCTCGGGACAGGACACTACGAGCAGTACTTC. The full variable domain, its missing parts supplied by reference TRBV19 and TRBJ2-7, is DGGITQSPKYLFRKEGQNVTLSCEQNLNHDAMYWYRQDPGQGLRLIYYSQIVNDFQKGDIAEGYSVSREKKESFPLTVTSAQKNPTAFYLCASSLGTGHYEQYFGPGTRLTVT.

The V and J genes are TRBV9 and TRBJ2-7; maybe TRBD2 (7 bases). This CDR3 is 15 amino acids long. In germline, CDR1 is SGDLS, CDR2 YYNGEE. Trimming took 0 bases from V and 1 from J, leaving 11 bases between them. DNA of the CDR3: TGTGCCAGCAGCGTAGGGGGAGGGGGATCCTACGAGCAGTACTTC. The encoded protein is CASSVGGGGSYEQYF.

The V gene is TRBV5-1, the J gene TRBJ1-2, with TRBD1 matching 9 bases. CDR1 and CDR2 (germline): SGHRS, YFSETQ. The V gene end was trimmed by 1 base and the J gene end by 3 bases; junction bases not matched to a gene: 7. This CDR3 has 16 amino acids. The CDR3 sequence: CASSLTPDRGDYGYTF. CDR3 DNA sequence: TGCGCCAGCAGCTTGACCCCGGACAGGGGAGACTATGGCTACACCTTC.

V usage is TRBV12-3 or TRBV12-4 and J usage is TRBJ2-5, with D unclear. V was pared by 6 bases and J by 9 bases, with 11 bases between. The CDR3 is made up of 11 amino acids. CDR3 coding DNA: TGTGCCAGCAGGGACCCCGGGCCCCAGTACTTC. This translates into CASRDPGPQYF.

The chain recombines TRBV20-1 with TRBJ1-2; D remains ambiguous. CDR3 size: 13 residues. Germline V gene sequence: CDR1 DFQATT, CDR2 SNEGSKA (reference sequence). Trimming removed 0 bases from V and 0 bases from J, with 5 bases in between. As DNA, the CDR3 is TGCAGTGCTAGAGATACAGCTAACTATGGCTACACCTTC. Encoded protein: CSARDTANYGYTF.

The CDR3 region has the DNA TGTGCCACCAGTGACAGGCACCAAGAGACCCAGTACTTC. Its translation: CATSDRHQETQYF. V is TRBV24-1 and J is TRBJ2-5; D gene uncertain. This CDR3 has 13 residues. Germline V gene lookup returns CDR1 KGHDR and CDR2 SFDVKD. The ends were cut back, 4 bases at V and 0 bases at J, with 5 bases in the middle.

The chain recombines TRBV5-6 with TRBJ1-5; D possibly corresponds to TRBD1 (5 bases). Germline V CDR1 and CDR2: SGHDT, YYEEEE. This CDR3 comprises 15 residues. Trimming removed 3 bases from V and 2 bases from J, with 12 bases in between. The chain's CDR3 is CASSSKGIRNQPQHF. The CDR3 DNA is TGTGCCAGCAGCTCAAAGGGGATACGCAATCAGCCCCAGCATTTT. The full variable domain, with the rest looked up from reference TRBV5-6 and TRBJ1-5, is DAGVTQSPTHLIKTRGQQVTLRCSPKSGHDTVSWYQQALGQGPQFIFQYYEEEERQRGNFPDRFSGHQFPNYSSELNVNALLLGDSALYLCASSSKGIRNQPQHFGDGTRLSIL.

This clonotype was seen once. The CDR3 region is CATSGIPNYGYTF. The CDR3 DNA sequence: TGTGCCACCAGTGGAATACCGAACTATGGCTACACCTTC. The chain carries TRBV15 and TRBJ1-2; D gene uncertain. Trimming stripped 6 bases from V and 2 bases from J, with 10 bases between. This CDR3 has 13 amino acids. Germline CDR1 is LNHNV and CDR2 is YYDKDF (reference sequence).